This T cell receptor beta chain was retrieved from a study of CD8 T cells in Susac syndrome. Reverse transcription of about 0.5 to 1 ug RNA used random hexamers. TCRdb recomputed calls from the immunoSEQ multiplex PCR reads with MiXCR, one row per CDR3 protein. The sample holds roughly 150,000 distinct CDR3 sequences; about 94% are singletons and the top ten take around 0.13%. This CDR3 spans 15 amino acids. V shed 3 bases, J shed 6 bases, and the junction held 7 bases outside the gene matches. Germline V gene lookup returns CDR1 MNHNS and CDR2 SASEGT. The chain combines TRBV6-1 with TRBJ2-7; 11 bases are a match to TRBD1. The sequence was collected from a human donor in good health. The sample was CD4+ T cells from PBMCs. The chain's CDR3 is CASSDPGTGGFEQYF. CDR3 nucleotides: TGTGCCAGCAGTGATCCCGGGACAGGGGGGTTCGAGCAGTACTTC.